Listed below are T cell receptor beta chains from one sample, sequenced in a study of shared T cell receptors in the human thymus. Using immunoSEQ multiplex PCR, the repertoire was profiled, and TCRdb retains in-frame clones only, with some absent. Of approximately 660,000 clones listed, approximately 90% are singletons. This same sample was also taken into another study, of human thymus T cells.

Sequencing was performed on thymocytes. These receptors all come from a boy under two years old with a congenital heart defect. The CDR3 runs from the conserved cysteine through the conserved F or W. Fields, in order: CDR3 protein, CDR3 DNA, V gene, J gene, clone size, D gene, CDR3 length. D genes are given only for firm matches. Where a row states a size, it is once, few, many or the class of an expanded clone; other rows omit it.

CASSPDAASGRGETQYF	TGTGCCAGCAGCCCTGACGCGGCCAGCGGGAGGGGAGAGACCCAGTACTTC	TRBV9	TRBJ2-5	NA	TRBD2	17
CASFRRGNILNTEAFF	TGTGCCAGCTTTCGAAGGGGGAATATTTTGAACACTGAAGCTTTCTTT	TRBV27	TRBJ1-1	NA	NA	16
CSVECGRGTSGTDTQYF	TGCAGCGTTGAATGCGGGAGGGGAACGAGCGGTACAGATACGCAGTATTTT	TRBV29-1	TRBJ2-3	NA	TRBD2	17
CSARDSYEQYF	TGCAGTGCTAGGGACAGCTACGAGCAGTACTTC	TRBV20-1	TRBJ2-7	NA	NA	11
CASSLGGSGRPDTQYF	TGCGCCAGCAGCTTAGGTGGTAGCGGGAGACCAGATACGCAGTATTTT	TRBV5-1	TRBJ2-3	NA	TRBD2	16
CASSQDMSVDRGTQYF	TGCGCCAGCAGCCAAGATATGTCGGTAGATCGAGGGACCCAGTACTTC	TRBV4-3	TRBJ2-5	NA	NA	16
CASSLTSGNHNEQFF	TGTGCCAGCAGCCTGACTAGCGGGAACCACAATGAGCAGTTCTTC	TRBV5-6	TRBJ2-1	NA	TRBD2	15
CASSQDKGSGEFSGELFF	TGCGCCAGCAGCCAAGATAAAGGGTCCGGGGAATTCAGCGGGGAGCTGTTTTTT	TRBV4-3	TRBJ2-2	NA	NA	18
CASSLRGLAGPGSYNEQFF	TGCGCCAGCAGCCTACGCGGACTAGCGGGCCCCGGCTCCTACAATGAGCAGTTCTTC	TRBV5-1	TRBJ2-1	NA	TRBD2	19
CASGPLGHRQPQHF	TGTGCCAGCGGTCCCCTGGGGCATAGACAGCCCCAGCATTTT	TRBV11-3	TRBJ1-5	NA	NA	14
CASSSGVKEKLFF	TGTGCCAGCAGTTCGGGGGTCAAGGAAAAACTGTTTTTT	TRBV6-7	TRBJ1-4	NA	NA	13
CASSSETGVSYEQYF	TGTGCCAGTAGCTCTGAGACAGGGGTTTCCTACGAGCAGTACTTC	TRBV19	TRBJ2-7	NA	TRBD1	15
CASSPNSGRAPGERTDTQYF	TGCGCCAGCAGCCCGAATAGCGGGAGGGCCCCCGGCGAGAGGACAGATACGCAGTATTTT	TRBV4-3	TRBJ2-3	NA	TRBD2	20
CSASNDGLKIF	TGCAGTGCTAGCAACGATGGACTTAAGATCTTC	TRBV20-1	TRBJ2-1	few	NA	11
CASSPGTGGEEYF	TGTGCCAGCAGCCCCGGGACAGGCGGGGAGGAGTACTTC	TRBV5-6	TRBJ2-4	few	TRBD1	13
CASSLVGAADSYEQYF	TGTGCCAGCAGCTTGGTGGGGGCTGCGGACTCCTACGAGCAGTACTTC	TRBV5-4	TRBJ2-7	NA	NA	16
CASSSGQGAHEQYF	TGTGCCAGCAGCTCGGGACAGGGGGCCCACGAGCAGTACTTC	TRBV13	TRBJ2-7	once	TRBD1	14
CASSPDRSTYEQYF	TGCGCCAGCAGCCCAGACAGGTCCACCTACGAGCAGTACTTC	TRBV5-1	TRBJ2-7	NA	NA	14
CASSQGTSGRATDTQYF	TGTGCCAGCAGCCAAGGGACTAGCGGGAGGGCGACAGATACGCAGTATTTT	TRBV11-2	TRBJ2-3	NA	TRBD2	17
CASSPGGGPPYEQYF	TGTGCCAGCAGTCCTGGGGGGGGCCCCCCGTACGAGCAGTACTTC	TRBV6-5	TRBJ2-7	NA	NA	15
CASRSRRDGAGEQYF	TGTGCCAGCAGGTCCCGGCGGGACGGGGCGGGCGAGCAGTACTTC	TRBV7-8	TRBJ2-7	NA	NA	15
CASSQDWLAGASETQYF	TGTGCCAGCAGCCAAGATTGGCTAGCGGGGGCTAGTGAGACCCAGTACTTC	TRBV14	TRBJ2-5	NA	TRBD2	17
CASSDLKRTGGLNTEAFF	TGTGCCAGCAGTGACCTTAAAAGGACAGGGGGCCTTAACACTGAAGCTTTCTTT	TRBV6-1	TRBJ1-1	NA	TRBD1	18
CASSLLADTQYF	TGTGCCAGCAGTTTGTTAGCAGATACGCAGTATTTT	TRBV28	TRBJ2-3	once	NA	12
CASSQEGLAGGYNEQFF	TGCGCCAGCAGCCAAGAGGGGCTAGCGGGAGGGTACAATGAGCAGTTCTTC	TRBV4-1	TRBJ2-1	NA	TRBD2	17
CASSLGRGHKETGYEQYF	TGTGCCAGCAGCTTGGGCAGGGGGCATAAAGAAACGGGCTACGAGCAGTACTTC	TRBV7-2	TRBJ2-7	NA	TRBD1	18
CASSHPTGGDNEKLFF	TGTGCCAGCAGTCATCCTACAGGGGGCGATAATGAAAAACTGTTTTTT	TRBV5-8	TRBJ1-4	NA	TRBD1	16
CASSRDRDSNTEAFF	TGTGCCAGCAGCCGGGACAGGGATTCTAACACTGAAGCTTTCTTT	TRBV11-2	TRBJ1-1	NA	TRBD1	15
CASNTQKREEGYEQFF	TGTGCCAGCAATACTCAAAAGCGGGAGGAAGGCTATGAGCAGTTCTTC	TRBV28	TRBJ2-1	once	TRBD2	16
CASRPLAGCTDTQYF	TGCGCCAGCAGGCCACTAGCGGGGTGCACAGATACGCAGTATTTT	TRBV5-1	TRBJ2-3	NA	TRBD2	15
CSVSRTGRSRVYGYTF	TGCAGCGTGTCCCGGACAGGGCGTAGTAGGGTCTATGGCTACACCTTC	TRBV29-1	TRBJ1-2	NA	TRBD1	16
CASSYRANTGELFF	TGTGCCAGCAGTTACCGAGCGAACACCGGGGAGCTGTTTTTT	TRBV6-5	TRBJ2-2	NA	NA	14
CASSKEVHGGELFF	TGTGCCAGCAGCAAAGAAGTCCACGGCGGGGAGCTGTTTTTT	TRBV5-4	TRBJ2-2	NA	NA	14
CASSETSGKGWTGELFF	TGTGCCAGCAGTGAGACTAGCGGGAAAGGCTGGACCGGGGAGCTGTTTTTT	TRBV27	TRBJ2-2	NA	TRBD2	17
CASATSLTEQFF	TGTGCCAGCGCCACTAGTCTCACTGAGCAGTTCTTC	TRBV18	TRBJ2-1	once	NA	12